This T cell receptor (beta chain) came from a study of radiotherapy plus CTLA-4 blockade in lung cancer. The overall study: Overall, roughly 18% of patients showed an objective response, while roughly 28% attained disease control.

Points from the study as a whole: Early shifts in blood T cell clones, with interferon-beta, reportedly predicted response best.

Receiving focal radiation plus CTLA-4 blockade with ipilimumab were patients who had chemo-refractory metastatic non-small-cell lung cancer. Assay used: immunoSEQ multiplex PCR; TCRdb lists only in-frame clones, some missing. The table includes 45,000 to 75,000 clones, 70% to 80% detected once. V was clipped by 8 bases and J by 8 bases; unmatched bases: 2. There are 11 residues in the CDR3. Germline V gene data show CDR1 as MNHEY and CDR2 as SVGAGI. Concerning this clone itself: Antigen unknown.

The chain joins TRBV6-5 to TRBJ1-2; TRBD1 matches at 10 bases. This sequence was found in a human donor with non-small cell lung cancer who had a partial response to radiotherapy plus ipilimumab. The sample in question was peripheral blood, obtained from a patient treated with radiotherapy plus ipilimumab. The CDR3, as DNA: TGTGCCAGCGGGACAGGGGTGGGCTACACCTTC. Residues: CASGTGVGYTF.